This T cell receptor (beta chain) was profiled in a study of T cell responses to AZD1222 COVID-19 vaccine. The CDR3 sequence is 12 residues long. CDR1 and CDR2 from the germline V gene are SEHNR and FQNEAQ (reference sequence). V was trimmed by 6 bases and J by 7 bases, leaving 10 bases between them. The data were produced by immunoSEQ multiplex PCR, yet TCRdb's version contains in-frame clones alone and is incomplete. The data show 80,000 to 100,000 clones, just over 90% seen once. This specimen was peripheral blood, taken on day 0 of AZD1222 vaccination. The rearrangement uses TRBV7-9 and TRBJ2-1, with no clear D. The clonotype comes from an adult in good health. The CDR3 DNA sequence: TGTGCCAGCAGTACTGTACGAAATGAGCAGTTCTTC. Encoded protein: CASSTVRNEQFF.